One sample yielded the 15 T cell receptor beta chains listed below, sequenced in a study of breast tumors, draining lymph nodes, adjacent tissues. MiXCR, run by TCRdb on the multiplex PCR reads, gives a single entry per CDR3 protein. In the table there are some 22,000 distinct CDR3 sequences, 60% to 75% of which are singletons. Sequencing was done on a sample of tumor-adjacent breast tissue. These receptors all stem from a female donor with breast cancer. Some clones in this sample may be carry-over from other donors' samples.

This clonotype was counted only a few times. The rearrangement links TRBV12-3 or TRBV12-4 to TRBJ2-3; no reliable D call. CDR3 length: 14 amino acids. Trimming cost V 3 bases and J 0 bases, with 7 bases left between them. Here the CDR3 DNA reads TGTGCCAGCAGTTTGGGCGTTAGCACAGATACGCAGTATTTT. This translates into CASSLGVSTDTQYF.

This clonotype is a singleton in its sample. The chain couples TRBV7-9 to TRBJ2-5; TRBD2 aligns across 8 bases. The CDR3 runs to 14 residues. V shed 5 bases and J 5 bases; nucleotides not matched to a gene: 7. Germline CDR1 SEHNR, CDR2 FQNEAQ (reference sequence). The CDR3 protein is CASSHNGGGETQYF. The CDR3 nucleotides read TGTGCCAGCAGCCACAACGGGGGGGGGGAGACCCAGTACTTC.

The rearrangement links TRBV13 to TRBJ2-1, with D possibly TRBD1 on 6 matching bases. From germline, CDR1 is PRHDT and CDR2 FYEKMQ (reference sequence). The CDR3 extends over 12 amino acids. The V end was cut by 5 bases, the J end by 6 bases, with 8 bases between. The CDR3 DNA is TGTGCCAGCAGCCCAGGGGTCAATGAGCAGTTCTTC. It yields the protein CASSPGVNEQFF. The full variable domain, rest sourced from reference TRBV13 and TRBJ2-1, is AAGVIQSPRHLIKEKRETATLKCYPIPRHDTVYWYQQGPGQDPQFLISFYEKMQSDKGSIPDRFSAQQFSDYHSELNMSSLELGDSALYFCASSPGVNEQFFGPGTRLTVL.

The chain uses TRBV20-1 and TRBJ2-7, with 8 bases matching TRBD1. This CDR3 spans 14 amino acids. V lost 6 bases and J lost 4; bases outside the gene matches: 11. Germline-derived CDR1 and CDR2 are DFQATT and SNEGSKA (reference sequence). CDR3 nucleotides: TGCAGTGCCAGGGGGGACAGGATAGTTTACGAGCAGTACTTC. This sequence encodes CSARGDRIVYEQYF.

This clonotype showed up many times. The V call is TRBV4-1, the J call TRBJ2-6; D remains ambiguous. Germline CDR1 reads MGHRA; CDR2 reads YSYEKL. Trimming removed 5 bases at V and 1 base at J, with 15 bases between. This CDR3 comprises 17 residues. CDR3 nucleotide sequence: TGCGCCAGCAGCAATCGCCAATACGGGTCTGGGGCCAACGTCCTGACTTTC. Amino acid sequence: CASSNRQYGSGANVLTF.

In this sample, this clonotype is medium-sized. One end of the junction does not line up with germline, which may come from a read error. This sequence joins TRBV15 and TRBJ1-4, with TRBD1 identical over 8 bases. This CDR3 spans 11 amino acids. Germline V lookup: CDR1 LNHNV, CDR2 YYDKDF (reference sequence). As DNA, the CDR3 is TGTGCCACCAGCAGCTGGGACAGGCTATATTTT. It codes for CATSSWDRLYF.

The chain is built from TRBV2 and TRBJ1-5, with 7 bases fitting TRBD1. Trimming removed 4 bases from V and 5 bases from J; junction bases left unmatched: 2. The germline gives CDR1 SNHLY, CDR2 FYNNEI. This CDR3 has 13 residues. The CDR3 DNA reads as TGTGCCAGCAGTGGACAGGGAGATCAGCCCCAGCATTTT. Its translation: CASSGQGDQPQHF.

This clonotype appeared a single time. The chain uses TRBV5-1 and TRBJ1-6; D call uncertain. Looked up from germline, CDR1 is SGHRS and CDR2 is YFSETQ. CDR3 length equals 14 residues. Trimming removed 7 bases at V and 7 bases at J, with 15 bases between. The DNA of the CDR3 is TGCGCCAGCGCTGCGGAGGCCTTCAATTCACCCCTCCACTTT. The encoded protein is CASAAEAFNSPLHF. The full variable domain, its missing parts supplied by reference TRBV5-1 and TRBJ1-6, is KAGVTQTPRYLIKTRGQQVTLSCSPISGHRSVSWYQQTPGQGLQFLFEYFSETQRNKGNFPGRFSGRQFSNSRSEMNVSTLELGDSALYLCASAAEAFNSPLHFGNGTRLTVT.

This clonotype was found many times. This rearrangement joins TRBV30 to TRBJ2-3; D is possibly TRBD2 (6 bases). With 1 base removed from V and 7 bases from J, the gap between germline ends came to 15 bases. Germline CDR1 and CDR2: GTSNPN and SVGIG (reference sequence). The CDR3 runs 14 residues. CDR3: CAWSGTGVSNTQYF. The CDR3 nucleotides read TGTGCCTGGAGTGGAACGGGAGTATCGAATACGCAGTATTTT.

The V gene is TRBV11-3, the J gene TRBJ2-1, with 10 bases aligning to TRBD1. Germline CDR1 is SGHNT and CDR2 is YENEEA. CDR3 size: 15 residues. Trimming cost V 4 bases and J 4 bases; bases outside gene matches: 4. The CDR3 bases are TGTGCCAGCAGCTCTGGACAGGGGGAATACAATGAGCAGTTCTTC. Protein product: CASSSGQGEYNEQFF.

The CDR3 loop is CASSLLTLAGGGGEQFF. The CDR3 DNA is TGTGCCAGCAGTCTTCTTACACTAGCGGGAGGGGGGGGTGAGCAGTTCTTC. The V and J genes are TRBV6-1 and TRBJ2-1, with 13 positions matching TRBD2. The V gene end was trimmed by 5 bases and the J gene end by 9 bases; junction bases not matched to a gene: 13. The CDR3 length is 17 residues. Germline V gene sequence: CDR1 MNHNS, CDR2 SASEGT.

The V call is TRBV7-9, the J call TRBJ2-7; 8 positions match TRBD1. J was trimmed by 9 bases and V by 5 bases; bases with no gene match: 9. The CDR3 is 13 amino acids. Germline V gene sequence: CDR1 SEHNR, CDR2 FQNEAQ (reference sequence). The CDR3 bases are TGTGCCAGCAGCACCGGGACAGGCGGCGGGCAGTACTTC. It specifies CASSTGTGGGQYF.

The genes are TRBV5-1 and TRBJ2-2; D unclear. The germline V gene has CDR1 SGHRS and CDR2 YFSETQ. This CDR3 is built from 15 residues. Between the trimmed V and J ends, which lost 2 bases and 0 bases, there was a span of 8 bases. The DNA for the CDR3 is TGCGCCAGCAGCTTAGGTAGCACGAACACCGGGGAGCTGTTTTTT. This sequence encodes CASSLGSTNTGELFF.

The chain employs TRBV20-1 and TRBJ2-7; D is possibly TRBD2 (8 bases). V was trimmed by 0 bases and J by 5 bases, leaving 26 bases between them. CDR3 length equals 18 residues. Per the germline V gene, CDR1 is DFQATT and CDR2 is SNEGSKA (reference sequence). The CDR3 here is CSARDGRGPGPAGDEQYF. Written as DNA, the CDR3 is TGCAGTGCTAGAGATGGAAGGGGGCCGGGGCCAGCGGGAGACGAGCAGTACTTC.

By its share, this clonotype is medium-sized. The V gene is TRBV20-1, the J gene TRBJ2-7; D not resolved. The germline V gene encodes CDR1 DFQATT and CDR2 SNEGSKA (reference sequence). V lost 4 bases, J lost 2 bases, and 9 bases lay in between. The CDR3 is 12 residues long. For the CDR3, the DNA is TGCAGTGCTAAAGACACCCCCTACGAGCAGTACTTC. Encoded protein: CSAKDTPYEQYF.